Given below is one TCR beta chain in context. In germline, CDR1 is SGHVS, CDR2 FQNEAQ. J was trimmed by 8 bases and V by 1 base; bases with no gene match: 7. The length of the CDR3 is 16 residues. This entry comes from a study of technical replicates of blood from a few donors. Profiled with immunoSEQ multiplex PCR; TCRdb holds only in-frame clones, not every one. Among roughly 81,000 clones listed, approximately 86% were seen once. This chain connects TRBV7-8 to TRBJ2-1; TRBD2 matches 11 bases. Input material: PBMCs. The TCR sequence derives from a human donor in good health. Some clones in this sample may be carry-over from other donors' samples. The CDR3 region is CASSLVAGTSGYEQFF. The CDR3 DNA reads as TGTGCCAGCAGCTTAGTAGCAGGGACTAGCGGTTATGAGCAGTTCTTC. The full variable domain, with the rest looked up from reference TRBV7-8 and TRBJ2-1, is GAGVSQSPRYKVAKRGQDVALRCDPISGHVSLFWYQQALGQGPEFLTYFQNEAQLDKSGLPSDRFFAERPEGSVSTLKIQRTQQEDSAVYLCASSLVAGTSGYEQFFGPGTRLTVL.